This T cell receptor (beta chain) was documented in a study of T cell repertoires in cytomegalovirus infection. For the study at large: CMV infection and matching HLA type were both indicated by public TCR beta signatures. Broader study findings: Cumulative frequency of public TCR beta families picked out carriers of CMV plus the relevant HLA.

TCRdb redid the calling of the reads with MiXCR, one entry per CDR3 protein. The sample yields 450,000 to 650,000 distinct CDR3 sequences, about 26% seen once. To note about this clonotype: Its antigen is undetermined.

V was shortened by 4 bases and J by 1 base, with 8 bases between the two germline ends. Germline V CDR1 and CDR2: DFQATT, SNEGSKA (reference sequence). This CDR3 has 12 residues. The specimen sequenced was PBMCs. The chain is built from TRBV20-1 and TRBJ2-7; D is undetermined. The TCR was taken from a human donor in good health (CMV status not recorded). Some clones in this sample may be carry-over from other donors' samples. This CDR3 is CSANYQSYEQYF. The CDR3, as DNA: TGCAGTGCTAATTATCAGTCCTACGAGCAGTACTTC.